This TCR beta chain was retrieved from a study of cytomegalovirus exposure and HLA in healthy donors. After removal of 4 bases from V and 8 bases from J, the junction contained 12 bases not matched to a gene. The CDR3 runs 15 residues. Germline V gene sequence: CDR1 SGHNT, CDR2 YYREEE (reference sequence). Some clones are missing from TCRdb's copy, which holds only in-frame ones; the method was immunoSEQ multiplex PCR. The data show 250,000 or so clones, roughly nine tenths seen once. A word on this clone: What it binds is not known.

Findings and caveats of the study: There were over 150 TCR beta chains listed as cytomegalovirus-associated.

The clonotype originates from a man between 18 and 35 years old in good health and CMV-seropositive. This chain uses TRBV5-4 with TRBJ2-1; TRBD2 agrees at 7 bases. Sample: PBMCs. The CDR3 DNA is TGTGCCAGCAGCGCAGGACTAGTCGTCGGCGATGAGCAGTTCTTC. Its translation is CASSAGLVVGDEQFF.